This entry features one T cell receptor (beta chain) sequence. The antigen remains undetermined. This record comes from a study of cytomegalovirus exposure and HLA in healthy donors. The study, taken as a whole, reports: In an earlier analysis, productive rearrangement rates for most beta V segments clustered near 87% or 30%. Reports described diagnosis of cytomegalovirus status by the classifier as highly specific and sensitive.

Use of 60 Vbeta and 13 Jbeta primers characterized the PCR. The table came from immunoSEQ multiplex PCR; TCRdb's copy has only in-frame clones and leaves some out. The sample holds around 71,000 clones. Sequencing was done on a sample of PBMCs. This receptor was identified in a young woman in good health and CMV-seronegative.

For the CDR3, the DNA is TGCGCCAGCAGCCGCTCGGCGGGAGCTTCCTACGAGCAGTACTTC. Translated, it gives CASSRSAGASYEQYF. The chain recombines TRBV4-1 with TRBJ2-7, with 7 bases that match TRBD2. The CDR3 is 15 amino acids. Germline CDR1 MGHRA, CDR2 YSYEKL. V dropped 4 bases and J dropped 1; count of bases not matched to a gene: 7.